This entry is about one T cell receptor (beta chain). The antigen is undetermined. Molecular identifiers with 6-nucleotide sample barcodes were added during cDNA synthesis via template switching. Reanalyzing the 5' RACE reads, TCRdb keeps one entry per CDR3 protein, without DNA. This sample lists about 110,000 distinct CDR3 sequences; its ten largest clones have around 12%. The sample originates from a study of monozygotic twins with inflammatory bowel disease. Findings and limits, study-wide: With others, IBD patients shared fewer clonotypes than healthy twins did, especially with disease activity. Separate T cell subtypes could not be resolved from one another.

This CDR3 contains 14 residues. Germline assignment: CDR1 SGHTA and CDR2 FQGNSA. This sequence joins TRBV7-2 and TRBJ2-1; lacking DNA, the TRBD1 call made by TCRdb goes unchecked. The source is a human donor with ulcerative colitis or Crohn's disease, or a healthy co-twin of an affected twin (not recorded which). The sample taken for sequencing was blood. CDR3 amino acids: CASSLVGQLNEQFF.